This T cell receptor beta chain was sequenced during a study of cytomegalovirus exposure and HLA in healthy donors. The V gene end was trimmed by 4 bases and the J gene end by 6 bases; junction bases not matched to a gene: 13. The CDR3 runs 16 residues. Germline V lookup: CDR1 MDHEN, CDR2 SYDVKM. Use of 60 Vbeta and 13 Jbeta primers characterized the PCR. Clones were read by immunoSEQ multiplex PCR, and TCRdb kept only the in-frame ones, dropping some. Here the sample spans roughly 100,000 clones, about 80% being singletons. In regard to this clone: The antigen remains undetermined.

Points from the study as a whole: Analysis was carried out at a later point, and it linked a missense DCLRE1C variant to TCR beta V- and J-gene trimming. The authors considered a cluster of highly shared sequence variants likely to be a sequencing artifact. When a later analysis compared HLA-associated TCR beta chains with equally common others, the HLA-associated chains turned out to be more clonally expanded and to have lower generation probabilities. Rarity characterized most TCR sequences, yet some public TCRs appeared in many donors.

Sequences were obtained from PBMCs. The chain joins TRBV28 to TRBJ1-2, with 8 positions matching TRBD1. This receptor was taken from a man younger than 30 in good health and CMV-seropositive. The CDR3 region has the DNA TGTGCCAGCAGTTCATACCAGGGACAGGTGCTGGATGGCTACACCTTC. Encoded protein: CASSSYQGQVLDGYTF.